These T cell receptor beta chains were read from a single sample in a study of T cell responses to AZD1222 COVID-19 vaccine. Generated by immunoSEQ multiplex PCR, the TCRdb table keeps only in-frame clones and is missing some. The sample has some 90,000 clones; under 95% are singletons. This material consisted of peripheral blood, taken on day 0 of MenACWY control vaccination. These receptors were collected from an adult in good health. The CDR3 runs from the conserved cysteine through the conserved F or W. A D gene is named only where the DNA matches it firmly. Size values are once, few and many counts, or a class for expanded clones, and some rows have none.

d_call: TRBD2; clone_size: NA; v_call: TRBV7-2; j_call: TRBJ2-1; cdr3_nt: TGTGCCAGCAGCTTACAGGGACTAGCTTACAATGAGCAGTTCTTC; cdr3_aa: CASSLQGLAYNEQFF
d_call: NA; clone_size: NA; v_call: TRBV29-1; j_call: TRBJ2-1; cdr3_nt: TGCAGCGTTGGACAGGCGGACAATGAGCAGTTCTTC; cdr3_aa: CSVGQADNEQFF
d_call: NA; clone_size: NA; v_call: TRBV28; j_call: TRBJ1-4; cdr3_nt: TGTGCCAGCAGTTTTGGACACGCTGAAAAACTGTTTTTT; cdr3_aa: CASSFGHAEKLFF
d_call: NA; clone_size: NA; v_call: TRBV24-1; j_call: TRBJ2-1; cdr3_nt: TGTGCCACCAGTGAGAGTGTAGGGCTCCATTCGGTCAATGAGCAGTTCTTC; cdr3_aa: CATSESVGLHSVNEQFF
d_call: NA; clone_size: NA; v_call: TRBV28; j_call: TRBJ1-5; cdr3_nt: TGTGCCAGCATCCAGGGAGGGCGCAATCAGCCCCAGCATTTT; cdr3_aa: CASIQGGRNQPQHF
d_call: NA; clone_size: NA; v_call: TRBV29-1; j_call: TRBJ2-2; cdr3_nt: TGCAGCGTTGTGGAAACCGTCCCCGGGGAGCTGTTTTTT; cdr3_aa: CSVVETVPGELFF
d_call: NA; clone_size: NA; v_call: TRBV3-1/TRBV3-2; j_call: TRBJ2-7; cdr3_nt: TGTGCCAGCAGCCAAGTCCAGGACTACGAGCAGTACTTC; cdr3_aa: CASSQVQDYEQYF
d_call: NA; clone_size: NA; v_call: TRBV5-1; j_call: TRBJ2-6; cdr3_nt: TGCGCCAGCAGCTCAGGACAGCTTTCCGGGGCCAACGTCCTGACTTTC; cdr3_aa: CASSSGQLSGANVLTF
d_call: NA; clone_size: NA; v_call: TRBV14; j_call: TRBJ2-7; cdr3_nt: TGTGCCAGCAGCCCAGCCGGGACTCCGAGCTCCTACGAGCAGTACTTC; cdr3_aa: CASSPAGTPSSYEQYF
d_call: NA; clone_size: NA; v_call: TRBV7-9; j_call: TRBJ1-3; cdr3_nt: TGTGCCAGCAGAAAGGACTACAGCTCTGGAAACACCATATATTTT; cdr3_aa: CASRKDYSSGNTIYF
d_call: TRBD2; clone_size: once; v_call: TRBV5-1; j_call: TRBJ2-5; cdr3_nt: TGCGCCAGCAGCTTGGAGACTAGCGGGGGATCAGAGACCCAGTACTTC; cdr3_aa: CASSLETSGGSETQYF
d_call: TRBD2; clone_size: once; v_call: TRBV7-9; j_call: TRBJ2-5; cdr3_nt: TGTGCCAGCAGCTTGGCGACTAGCGATGGAGAGACCCAGTACTTC; cdr3_aa: CASSLATSDGETQYF
d_call: NA; clone_size: NA; v_call: TRBV6-6; j_call: TRBJ2-7; cdr3_nt: TGTGCCAGCAGTTACGGGTTAGAGGGCGAGCAGTACTTC; cdr3_aa: CASSYGLEGEQYF
d_call: TRBD2; clone_size: NA; v_call: TRBV2; j_call: TRBJ2-3; cdr3_nt: TGTGCCAGCAGTCAGACTAGCGGCACAGATACGCAGTATTTT; cdr3_aa: CASSQTSGTDTQYF
d_call: TRBD2; clone_size: NA; v_call: TRBV10-1; j_call: TRBJ2-1; cdr3_nt: TGCGCCTCAGCACGCGGGGGCAATGAGCAGTTCTTC; cdr3_aa: CASARGGNEQFF
d_call: TRBD1; clone_size: NA; v_call: TRBV3-1/TRBV3-2; j_call: TRBJ1-2; cdr3_nt: TGTGCCAGCAGCCTTACCCCGACAGGGATGGATGGCTACACCTTC; cdr3_aa: CASSLTPTGMDGYTF
d_call: NA; clone_size: NA; v_call: TRBV9; j_call: TRBJ1-5; cdr3_nt: TGTGCCAGCAGCGTAGAGTTAGGTCAGCCCCAGCATTTT; cdr3_aa: CASSVELGQPQHF
d_call: NA; clone_size: NA; v_call: TRBV7-9; j_call: TRBJ1-1; cdr3_nt: TGTGCCAGCAGCTTAGCGGCAGGCGAGAACACTGAAGCTTTCTTT; cdr3_aa: CASSLAAGENTEAFF
d_call: NA; clone_size: NA; v_call: TRBV15; j_call: TRBJ1-4; cdr3_nt: TGTGCCACCAGCAGAGATAACAGCCTTAATGAAAAACTGTTTTTT; cdr3_aa: CATSRDNSLNEKLFF
d_call: TRBD1; clone_size: NA; v_call: TRBV11-2; j_call: TRBJ2-2; cdr3_nt: TGTGCCAGCAGCTTTCGGTGGACAGGGAGTCACGGGGAGCTGTTTTTT; cdr3_aa: CASSFRWTGSHGELFF
d_call: NA; clone_size: few; v_call: TRBV7-3; j_call: TRBJ2-1; cdr3_nt: TGTGCCAGCAGCCCCAGGGTGCGGCCCAACAATGAGCAGTTCTTC; cdr3_aa: CASSPRVRPNNEQFF
d_call: NA; clone_size: NA; v_call: TRBV5-8; j_call: TRBJ2-7; cdr3_nt: TGTGCCAGCAGACGCGACGGGTACGAGCAGTACTTC; cdr3_aa: CASRRDGYEQYF
d_call: NA; clone_size: NA; v_call: TRBV27; j_call: TRBJ2-3; cdr3_nt: TGTGCCAGCCGACCAGGGAGCACAGATACGCAGTATTTT; cdr3_aa: CASRPGSTDTQYF
d_call: NA; clone_size: once; v_call: TRBV19; j_call: TRBJ2-3; cdr3_nt: TGTGCCAGTAGTATCGGCCGCTGGCTAAACACAGATACGCAGTATTTT; cdr3_aa: CASSIGRWLNTDTQYF
d_call: NA; clone_size: NA; v_call: TRBV5-1; j_call: TRBJ1-3; cdr3_nt: TGCGCCAGCAGCTTGGGACAGAGCTCTGGAAACACCATATATTTT; cdr3_aa: CASSLGQSSGNTIYF
d_call: NA; clone_size: NA; v_call: TRBV5-6; j_call: TRBJ2-3; cdr3_nt: TGTGCCAGCAGCTTTGGGGAGGTCGGCACAGATACGCAGTATTTT; cdr3_aa: CASSFGEVGTDTQYF
d_call: NA; clone_size: NA; v_call: TRBV5-1; j_call: TRBJ2-1; cdr3_nt: TGCGCCAGCAGCTTGGCCGGGACACCCTCCTACAATGAGCAGTTCTTC; cdr3_aa: CASSLAGTPSYNEQFF
d_call: TRBD2; clone_size: once; v_call: TRBV6-5; j_call: TRBJ2-1; cdr3_nt: TGTGCCGGGGGGGAGGAAAGGATCTACAATGAGCAGTTCTTC; cdr3_aa: CAGGEERIYNEQFF
d_call: TRBD2; clone_size: NA; v_call: TRBV19; j_call: TRBJ2-3; cdr3_nt: TGTGCCAGTAGTATTGATAGCGGGAGGGCAGATACGCAGTATTTT; cdr3_aa: CASSIDSGRADTQYF
d_call: TRBD2; clone_size: NA; v_call: TRBV20-1; j_call: TRBJ2-5; cdr3_nt: TGCAGTGCTAGTTTAGCGGGGCTTCAAGAGACCCAGTACTTC; cdr3_aa: CSASLAGLQETQYF
d_call: TRBD1; clone_size: NA; v_call: TRBV18; j_call: TRBJ1-1; cdr3_nt: TGTGCCAGCTCACCCCTCACAGGGGCCTCTGCTGAAGCTTTCTTT; cdr3_aa: CASSPLTGASAEAFF
d_call: TRBD2; clone_size: NA; v_call: TRBV29-1; j_call: TRBJ2-1; cdr3_nt: TGCAGCGCGCAAGCGGGAGGGCCTTCCAATGAGCAGTTCTTC; cdr3_aa: CSAQAGGPSNEQFF
d_call: NA; clone_size: NA; v_call: TRBV11-3; j_call: TRBJ2-2; cdr3_nt: TGTGCCAGCAGCTCCCGACGGGCTAGCGACATCCCAACGAACACCGGGGAGCTGTTTTTT; cdr3_aa: CASSSRRASDIPTNTGELFF
d_call: TRBD2; clone_size: NA; v_call: TRBV19; j_call: TRBJ2-3; cdr3_nt: TGTGCCAGTAGTATCCGGTTGCGGGGGAGGCCCGTCACAGATACGCAGTATTTT; cdr3_aa: CASSIRLRGRPVTDTQYF
d_call: NA; clone_size: NA; v_call: TRBV5-6; j_call: TRBJ2-1; cdr3_nt: TGTGCCAGCAGCCTCTCTTACGAGCAGTTCTTC; cdr3_aa: CASSLSYEQFF
d_call: NA; clone_size: NA; v_call: TRBV28; j_call: TRBJ1-6; cdr3_nt: TGTGCCAGCAGACTTACCGACGGAGATAATTCACCCCTCCACTTT; cdr3_aa: CASRLTDGDNSPLHF
d_call: NA; clone_size: NA; v_call: TRBV6-5; j_call: TRBJ1-5; cdr3_nt: TGTGCCAGCACCTGGGATGAACAGGGCAATCAGCCCCAGCATTTT; cdr3_aa: CASTWDEQGNQPQHF